This T cell receptor beta chain is drawn from a study of blood T cell repertoires in COVID-19. TCRdb keeps only in-frame clones here, not all; method: immunoSEQ multiplex PCR. The sample carries approximately 160,000 clones, approximately 82% recorded once. The CDR3 sequence is 17 residues long. The germline V gene has CDR1 MNHEY and CDR2 SVGEGT. The J segment lost 1 base and the V segment lost 6 bases, leaving 11 bases of the junction unmatched. What was sequenced was PBMCs or T cells enriched from blood (not recorded which). The chain couples TRBV6-2 or TRBV6-3 to TRBJ2-2; 7 nucleotides agree with TRBD2. The TCR comes from a woman aged 45-59 years in a cohort exposed to, infected with or recovered from COVID-19 (not recorded which). For the CDR3, the DNA is TGTGCCAGCAGCCCTGGAACTGGCGGGAGGAACACCGGGGAGCTGTTTTTT. Residues: CASSPGTGGRNTGELFF.